The 2 T cell receptor beta chains given below trace back to one sample, sequenced in a study of neurological immune-mediated disorders. TCRdb used MiXCR to reprocess the 5' RACE reads, holding one entry per CDR3 protein. Counted here are 18,000 or so distinct CDR3 sequences, around 10% occurring once; the ten biggest clones make up 29%. Sequenced input: CD8+ T cells from blood. The receptors were gathered from a woman aged 50 to 60 in good health.

There are many counts of this clonotype. V and J are TRBV20-1 and TRBJ2-3; D unresolved. There are 14 residues in the CDR3. The germline V gene has CDR1 DFQATT and CDR2 SNEGSKA (reference sequence). V lost 3 bases to trimming and J lost 1 base, with 11 bases between them. The CDR3 spells CSASPDGGTDTQYF. CDR3 sequence (DNA): TGCAGTGCTAGCCCCGACGGCGGCACAGATACGCAGTATTTT.

This clonotype has a count of ten or more. The chain joins TRBV20-1 to TRBJ2-1; TRBD2 matches at 7 bases. Germline V gene data show CDR1 as DFQATT and CDR2 as SNEGSKA (reference sequence). The CDR3 is 14 amino acids. V trimming: 1 base; J trimming: 6 bases; junction bases outside the gene matches: 6. The CDR3 is CSARGASGTNEQFF. As DNA, the CDR3 is TGCAGTGCTAGAGGGGCTAGCGGTACCAATGAGCAGTTCTTC.